Listed here are 25 T cell receptor beta chains from one sample, sequenced in a study of blood T cell repertoires in COVID-19. The protocol was immunoSEQ multiplex PCR, while the TCRdb copy is restricted to in-frame clones and leaves out a portion. This table holds about 280,000 clones, roughly 87% found once. Sequenced: peripheral blood. Source of these receptors: a human donor in a cohort sampled during active COVID-19.

J is TRBJ2-3 and V is TRBV6-4, with TRBD2 matching 7 bases. The ends lost 2 bases at V and 4 bases at J; junction bases unmatched: 3. The CDR3 totals 14 residues. Germline lookup yields CDR1 MRHNA and CDR2 SNTAGT. The CDR3 sequence is CASSDAAGSDTQYF. The CDR3 DNA reads as TGTGCCAGCAGTGACGCAGCGGGGTCAGATACGCAGTATTTT.

V gene TRBV7-2 combines with J gene TRBJ2-5, with TRBD2 matching over 8 bases. The germline V gene encodes CDR1 SGHTA and CDR2 FQGNSA. The CDR3 length is 14 residues. Trimming removed 5 bases from V and 5 bases from J; junction bases left unmatched: 7. CDR3 sequence reads: CASSRGGRGETQYF. The CDR3 region has the DNA TGTGCCAGCAGCCGGGGGGGGCGCGGGGAGACCCAGTACTTC.

The V gene is TRBV14, the J gene TRBJ2-1; D gene uncertain. The CDR3 contains 14 residues. CDR1 and CDR2 (germline): SGHDN, FVKESK. V was shortened by 2 bases and J by 7 bases, with 12 bases between the two germline ends. CDR3 DNA: TGTGCCAGCAGCCAATTTAGAGCGTCGAATGAGCAGTTCTTC. Amino acids: CASSQFRASNEQFF.

The J gene is TRBJ1-4, the V gene TRBV28, with a possible D match to TRBD1 (6 bases). The length of the CDR3 is 16 residues. Trimming stripped 6 bases from V and 1 base from J, with 15 bases between. Germline V gene data show CDR1 as MDHEN and CDR2 as SYDVKM. The CDR3 nucleotides read TGTGCCAGCAGCCCCCCAGGGGCGAGAACTAATGAAAAACTGTTTTTT. Protein sequence: CASSPPGARTNEKLFF.

CDR3 in amino acids: CASSPGLADSYEQYF. CDR3 in DNA: TGTGCCAGCAGCCCGGGACTAGCGGACTCCTACGAGCAGTACTTC. The V gene is TRBV3-1 (or the pseudogene TRBV3-2), the J gene TRBJ2-7; the match to TRBD2 covers 11 bases. J lost 0 bases, V lost 4 bases, and 2 bases had no gene match. This CDR3 contains 15 residues. Germline V gene data show CDR1 as LGHDT and CDR2 as YNNKEL (reference sequence).

This clone was counted between two and nine times. The chain couples TRBV19 to TRBJ2-7, with 8 nucleotides matching TRBD2. Trimming took 1 base from V and 3 from J; bases not matched to a gene: 5. The CDR3 is 15 residues long. Germline V lookup: CDR1 LNHDA, CDR2 SQIVND (reference sequence). The CDR3 region is CASSIAGTRGYEQYF. The CDR3 DNA is TGTGCCAGTAGTATAGCCGGGACTAGAGGCTACGAGCAGTACTTC.

The chain employs TRBV28 and TRBJ1-1; D may be TRBD1 (6 bases). The germline V and J ends were trimmed by 5 bases and 3 bases, with 16 bases remaining between them. CDR1 and CDR2 (germline): MDHEN, SYDVKM. The CDR3 has 15 amino acids. The CDR3 DNA sequence: TGTGCCAGCAGTCCTAAGACAGGTTTCGACACTGAAGCTTTCTTT. It specifies CASSPKTGFDTEAFF.

The chain links TRBV9 to TRBJ2-3; D is unclear. The CDR3 consists of 14 residues. V was cut by 8 bases and J by 0 bases, with 13 bases left in between. From germline, CDR1 is SGDLS and CDR2 YYNGEE. The CDR3 loop reads CASNRGSSTDTQYF. CDR3 bases: TGTGCCAGTAATCGAGGATCTAGCACAGATACGCAGTATTTT. The full variable domain, with the rest looked up from reference TRBV9 and TRBJ2-3, is DSGVTQTPKHLITATGQRVTLRCSPRSGDLSVYWYQQSLDQGLQFLIQYYNGEERAKGNILERFSAQQFPDLHSELNLSSLELGDSALYFCASNRGSSTDTQYFGPGTRLTVL.

The rearrangement links TRBV4-1 to TRBJ2-1; weak D call: TRBD2 (7 bases). The germline gives CDR1 MGHRA, CDR2 YSYEKL. Trimming cost V 4 bases and J 10 bases, with 23 bases left between them. The CDR3 sequence is 16 residues long. The CDR3 loop is CASSLGASGVQSEQFF. DNA of the CDR3: TGCGCCAGCAGCCTGGGGGCTAGCGGAGTTCAATCGGAGCAGTTCTTC.

J is TRBJ2-7 and V is TRBV27; D may be TRBD2 (7 bases). This CDR3 has 17 residues. Trimming took 5 bases from V and 1 from J, leaving 21 bases between them. Germline V CDR1 and CDR2: MNHEY, SMNVEV (reference sequence). The CDR3 nucleotides read TGTGCCAGCAGTATCGGGTGGGGGGGCGCAAAGTCCTACGAGCAGTACTTC. Its protein is CASSIGWGGAKSYEQYF.

V gene TRBV11-3 combines with J gene TRBJ2-3; TRBD1 matches at 8 bases. The germline CDR1 and CDR2 sequences are SGHNT and YENEEA. CDR3 length equals 14 residues. J was trimmed by 4 bases and V by 5 bases; bases with no gene match: 5. CDR3 in amino acids: CASSPTGGADTQYF. In DNA form, the CDR3 reads TGTGCCAGCAGCCCAACAGGGGGTGCAGATACGCAGTATTTT.

V usage is TRBV5-1 and J usage is TRBJ2-1; 16 nucleotides line up with TRBD2. CDR1 is SGHRS, CDR2 YFSETQ, per germline. The CDR3 totals 16 residues. The V gene end was trimmed by 4 bases and the J gene end by 8 bases; junction bases not matched to a gene: 6. DNA of the CDR3: TGCGCCAGCAGCCCCGGGACTAGCGGGAGGGCCGATGAGCAGTTCTTC. This sequence encodes CASSPGTSGRADEQFF.

The chain combines TRBV6-5 with TRBJ1-2; maybe TRBD1 (6 bases). Germline loops: CDR1 MNHEY, CDR2 SVGAGI. Between the trimmed V and J ends, which lost 8 bases and 4 bases, there was a span of 17 bases. The CDR3 has 14 residues. The CDR3, as DNA: TGTGCCAGCGCAAGGGGGTCCGGGGTCTATGGCTACACCTTC. Protein product: CASARGSGVYGYTF.

V usage is TRBV29-1 and J usage is TRBJ2-1, with TRBD2 matching 11 bases. The CDR3 is 16 residues long. V gave up 6 bases and J gave up 2 bases; unmatched junction bases: 9. CDR1 is SQVTM and CDR2 is ANQGSEA in the germline V gene. The DNA of the CDR3 is TGCAGCGTCGTCAGGGGGACTAGCGGACCCTACAATGAGCAGTTCTTC. Translating gives CSVVRGTSGPYNEQFF.

CDR3 sequence: CASSPDRNQPQHF. The CDR3 DNA follows: TGTGCCAGCAGCCCGGACAGGAATCAGCCCCAGCATTTT. V usage is TRBV5-5 and J usage is TRBJ1-5, with 7 positions matching TRBD1. V trimming: 4 bases; J trimming: 4 bases; junction bases outside the gene matches: 2. Germline V gives CDR1 SGHKS, CDR2 YYEKEE (reference sequence). The CDR3 sequence is 13 residues long.

The V gene is TRBV6-5, the J gene TRBJ2-2; D perhaps matches TRBD1 (5 bases). Germline values: CDR1 MNHEY, CDR2 SVGAGI. The CDR3 has 12 residues. Between the trimmed V and J ends, which lost 7 bases and 5 bases, there was a span of 8 bases. CDR3: CASTQGTGELFF. The CDR3 DNA reads as TGTGCCAGCACTCAGGGAACCGGGGAGCTGTTTTTT.

The chain links TRBV19 to TRBJ1-1, with 8 bases aligning to TRBD1. Losses at the gene ends were 7 bases for V and 5 bases for J; bases not matched to a gene: 12. The V gene's germline CDR1 is LNHDA and CDR2 SQIVND (reference sequence). CDR3 size: 15 residues. In DNA form, the CDR3 reads TGTGCCAGTAACCAACGGCCAGGGGGCAGGACTGAAGCTTTCTTT. It encodes CASNQRPGGRTEAFF.

This rearrangement joins TRBV9 to TRBJ2-7; maybe TRBD1 (5 bases). This CDR3 is 14 amino acids long. V was trimmed by 1 base and J by 0 bases, leaving 8 bases between them. Germline V lookup: CDR1 SGDLS, CDR2 YYNGEE. DNA for the CDR3: TGTGCCAGCAGCGTAAGGGGTACCTCCTACGAGCAGTACTTC. Encoded protein: CASSVRGTSYEQYF. Drawing the rest from reference TRBV9 and TRBJ2-7, the complete variable domain is DSGVTQTPKHLITATGQRVTLRCSPRSGDLSVYWYQQSLDQGLQFLIQYYNGEERAKGNILERFSAQQFPDLHSELNLSSLELGDSALYFCASSVRGTSYEQYFGPGTRLTVT.

In this sample, this clone turned up once. The chain is built from TRBV29-1 and TRBJ2-7; 9 bases match TRBD2. This CDR3 region has 14 residues. The germline V gene has CDR1 SQVTM and CDR2 ANQGSEA. V trimming: 7 bases; J trimming: 2 bases; junction bases outside the gene matches: 9. CDR3 loop: CSATTTSGPYEQYF. Written as DNA, the CDR3 is TGCAGCGCCACGACGACTAGCGGACCCTACGAGCAGTACTTC.

This chain joins TRBV6-6 and TRBJ2-1; D perhaps matches TRBD2 (6 bases). This CDR3 spans 13 amino acids. Trimming pared 6 bases from V and 8 bases from J, leaving 14 bases between. Germline values: CDR1 MNHNY, CDR2 SVGAGI (reference sequence). CDR3 amino acids: CASSPLGGDEQFF. For the CDR3, the DNA is TGTGCCAGCAGCCCGCTAGGCGGGGATGAGCAGTTCTTC.

V is TRBV7-9 and J is TRBJ2-2; tentatively, D is TRBD1 (5 bases). The germline V gene encodes CDR1 SEHNR and CDR2 FQNEAQ (reference sequence). Trimming pared 3 bases from V and 5 bases from J, leaving 10 bases between. This CDR3 spans 14 amino acids. CDR3 protein: CASSFQGSTGELFF. The DNA for the CDR3 is TGTGCCAGCAGCTTTCAGGGATCAACCGGGGAGCTGTTTTTT.

The rearrangement joins TRBV7-2 to TRBJ2-6; a possible D gene is TRBD2 (5 bases). Looked up from germline, CDR1 is SGHTA and CDR2 is FQGNSA. Between the trimmed V and J ends, which lost 3 bases and 4 bases, there was a span of 19 bases. The CDR3 length is 18 residues. CDR3 amino acids: CASSFYPTSTSGANVLTF. The DNA of the CDR3 is TGTGCCAGCAGCTTCTACCCCACTAGTACTTCCGGGGCCAACGTCCTGACTTTC.

J is TRBJ2-3 and V is TRBV7-6; 7 nucleotides match TRBD1. This CDR3 has 16 residues. Germline V gene lookup returns CDR1 SGHVS and CDR2 FNYEAQ. J lost 10 bases, V lost 1 base, and 14 bases had no gene match. CDR3 DNA: TGTGCCAGCAGCTTAGAGGTTTGGACAGGCGATTCGCCGCAGTATTTT. It specifies CASSLEVWTGDSPQYF.

This clone was seen a handful of times. The V and J genes are TRBV28 and TRBJ2-7; D unresolved. The germline CDR1 and CDR2 sequences are MDHEN and SYDVKM. Between the trimmed V and J ends, which lost 1 base and 1 base, there was a span of 5 bases. The length of the CDR3 is 13 residues. CDR3 loop: CASSLYQSYEQYF. The CDR3, as DNA: TGTGCCAGCAGTTTATACCAGTCCTACGAGCAGTACTTC.

The chain uses TRBV28 and TRBJ2-1, with D possibly TRBD2 on 6 matching bases. CDR3 length equals 17 residues. In germline, CDR1 is MDHEN, CDR2 SYDVKM. Trimming removed 6 bases from V and 9 bases from J, with 27 bases in between. The CDR3 sequence: CASSRLTGGVFIVEQFF. The CDR3 coding sequence is TGTGCCAGCAGCCGCCTTACTGGCGGGGTTTTTATTGTTGAGCAGTTCTTC.